Listed below are T cell receptor beta chains from one sample, sequenced in a study of blood T cell repertoires in COVID-19. Sequencing was performed with immunoSEQ multiplex PCR; in TCRdb, only in-frame clones are kept and a portion is missing. This sample has around 160,000 clones, with roughly 85% found just once. What was sequenced was peripheral blood. These receptors originate from a woman in her fifties or sixties with COVID-19, enrolled during active disease. Each CDR3 is given with its conserved first and last residue. D genes are given only for firm matches. Only part of the rows carry a size: once, few, many, or a class if the clone is expanded.

>.|TRBD1|TRBJ1-2|TRBV6-5
CASSYFSEGGYYGYTF
TGTGCCAGCAGTTACTTTTCAGAAGGGGGCTACTATGGCTACACCTTC
>few|TRBD1|TRBJ1-1|TRBV4-2
CASSQATGVNTEAFF
TGTGCCAGCAGCCAAGCGACAGGGGTGAACACTGAAGCTTTCTTT
>once|TRBD2|TRBJ2-5|TRBV29-1
CSVDGSGGIETQYF
TGCAGCGTTGATGGTAGCGGGGGGATTGAGACCCAGTACTTC
>.|.|TRBJ2-2|TRBV2
CASSESGVNTGELFF
TGTGCCAGCAGTGAGAGCGGCGTGAACACCGGGGAGCTGTTTTTT
>.|.|TRBJ2-1|TRBV11-2
CASSLDWTTEQFF
TGTGCCAGCAGCTTAGATTGGACAACGGAGCAGTTCTTC
>few|TRBD1|TRBJ2-3|TRBV5-1
CASSLAYWTGSTDTQYF
TGCGCCAGCAGCTTGGCCTACTGGACAGGTTCCACAGATACGCAGTATTTT
>.|.|TRBJ2-7|TRBV27
CASSPGRGYSEQYF
TGTGCCAGCAGCCCAGGAAGGGGATATTCCGAGCAGTACTTC
>.|.|TRBJ1-1|TRBV9
CASSLLEDTEAFF
TGTGCCAGCAGCCTCCTCGAGGACACTGAAGCTTTCTTT
>.|TRBD2|TRBJ2-3|TRBV6-6
CASSYSLAGGTDTQYF
TGTGCCAGCAGTTACTCTCTAGCGGGGGGCACAGATACGCAGTATTTT
>.|.|TRBJ2-2|TRBV2
CASSESPAGELFF
TGTGCCAGCAGTGAAAGCCCTGCGGGGGAGCTGTTTTTT
>.|TRBD2|TRBJ2-3|TRBV3-1/TRBV3-2
CASSPRGGMDTQYF
TGTGCCAGCAGCCCGCGGGGGGGCATGGATACGCAGTATTTT
>.|.|TRBJ2-7|TRBV18
CASSPTEYEQYF
TGTGCCAGCTCACCAACCGAGTACGAGCAGTACTTC
>.|TRBD1|TRBJ1-2|TRBV7-9
CASSQQGGGYTF
TGTGCCAGCAGCCAACAGGGGGGAGGCTACACCTTC
>.|.|TRBJ2-5|TRBV11-3
CASSPRSGSQETQYF
TGTGCCAGCAGCCCACGATCGGGGAGCCAAGAGACCCAGTACTTC
>once|TRBD1|TRBJ1-5|TRBV5-1
CARTGTGGCWVRVGSNQPQHF
TGCGCCAGAACGGGGACAGGGGGATGCTGGGTTCGGGTTGGTAGCAATCAGCCCCAGCATTTT
>.|TRBD1|TRBJ2-5|TRBV7-9
CASSLADQGDGETQYF
TGTGCCAGCAGCCTAGCCGACCAGGGGGATGGGGAGACCCAGTACTTC
>.|.|TRBJ2-7|TRBV25-1
CASSERGEQYF
TGTGCCAGCAGTGAAAGAGGCGAGCAGTACTTC
>.|TRBD1|TRBJ1-2|TRBV20-1
CSATGQGATF
TGCAGTGCTACCGGACAGGGGGCCACCTTC
>.|.|TRBJ2-2|TRBV2
CASTLTSNTGELFF
TGTGCCAGCACCCTGACTAGTAACACCGGGGAGCTGTTTTTT
>.|TRBD1|TRBJ2-3|TRBV12-5
CASGPGTGRHDTQYF
TGTGCTAGTGGACCCGGGACAGGACGCCACGATACGCAGTATTTT
>.|TRBD1|TRBJ1-5|TRBV6-6
CATTTGTVVNQPQHF
TGTGCCACCACTACCGGGACAGTAGTCAATCAGCCCCAGCATTTT
>.|.|TRBJ2-1|TRBV9
CASSVSGGTLNEQFF
TGTGCCAGCAGCGTATCTGGGGGGACGCTAAATGAGCAGTTCTTC
>.|TRBD2|TRBJ2-5|TRBV7-6
CASSFGLAVAQETQYF
TGTGCCAGCAGCTTCGGACTAGCGGTGGCCCAAGAGACCCAGTACTTC
>few|TRBD1|TRBJ1-2|TRBV29-1
CSVGGQGVANYGYTF
TGCAGCGTTGGGGGACAGGGGGTAGCTAACTATGGCTACACCTTC
>.|TRBD1|TRBJ2-2|TRBV24-1
CATSDLGGQSNTGELFF
TGTGCCACCAGTGATTTAGGGGGACAGTCGAACACCGGGGAGCTGTTTTTT
>once|.|TRBJ1-1|TRBV11-1
CASSLFTGTGNTEAFF
TGTGCCAGCAGCTTATTCACAGGGACCGGGAACACTGAAGCTTTCTTT